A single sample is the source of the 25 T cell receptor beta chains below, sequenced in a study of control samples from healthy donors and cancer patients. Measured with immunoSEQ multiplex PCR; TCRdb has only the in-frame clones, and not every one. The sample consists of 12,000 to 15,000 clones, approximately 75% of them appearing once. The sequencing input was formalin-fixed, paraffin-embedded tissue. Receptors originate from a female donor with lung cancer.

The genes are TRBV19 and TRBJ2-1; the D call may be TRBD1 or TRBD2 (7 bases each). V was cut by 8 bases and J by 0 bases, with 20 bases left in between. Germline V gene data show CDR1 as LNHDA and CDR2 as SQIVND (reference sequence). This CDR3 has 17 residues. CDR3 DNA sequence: TGTGCCAGTCAGGGGGGGGTTAGCGTTAGCTCCTACAATGAGCAGTTCTTC. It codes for CASQGGVSVSSYNEQFF.

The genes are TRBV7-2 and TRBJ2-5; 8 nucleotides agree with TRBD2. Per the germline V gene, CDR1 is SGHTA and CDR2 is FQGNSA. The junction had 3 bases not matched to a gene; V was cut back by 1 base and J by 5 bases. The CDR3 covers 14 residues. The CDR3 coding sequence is TGTGCCAGCAGCTTAGGCGGGAGGACTGAGACCCAGTACTTC. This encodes CASSLGGRTETQYF.

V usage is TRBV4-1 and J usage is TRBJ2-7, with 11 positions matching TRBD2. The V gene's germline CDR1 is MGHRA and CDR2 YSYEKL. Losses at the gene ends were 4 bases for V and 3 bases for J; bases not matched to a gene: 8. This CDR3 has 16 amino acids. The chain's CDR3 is CASSPTGTSGSYEQYF. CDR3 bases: TGCGCCAGCAGCCCCACGGGAACTAGCGGGAGCTACGAGCAGTACTTC.

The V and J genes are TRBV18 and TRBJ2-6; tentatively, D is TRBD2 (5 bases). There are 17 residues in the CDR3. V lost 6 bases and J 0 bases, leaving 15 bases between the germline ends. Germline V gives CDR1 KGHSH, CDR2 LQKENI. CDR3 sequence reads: CASSQNMGSSGANVLTF. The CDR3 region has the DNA TGTGCCAGCTCTCAGAACATGGGGAGCTCTGGGGCCAACGTCCTGACTTTC.

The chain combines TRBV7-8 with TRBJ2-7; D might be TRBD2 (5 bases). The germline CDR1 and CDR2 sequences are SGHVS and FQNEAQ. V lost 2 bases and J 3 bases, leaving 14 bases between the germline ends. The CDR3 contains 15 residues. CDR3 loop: CASSLLGRRDYEQYF. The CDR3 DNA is TGTGCCAGCAGCTTACTAGGGAGAAGGGACTACGAGCAGTACTTC.

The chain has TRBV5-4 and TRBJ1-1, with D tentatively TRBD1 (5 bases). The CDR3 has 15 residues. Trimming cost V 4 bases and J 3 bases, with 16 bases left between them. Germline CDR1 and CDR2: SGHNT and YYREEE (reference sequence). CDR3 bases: TGTGCCAGCAGCCCTTCGGGGGGGTTGGACACTGAAGCTTTCTTT. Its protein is CASSPSGGLDTEAFF.

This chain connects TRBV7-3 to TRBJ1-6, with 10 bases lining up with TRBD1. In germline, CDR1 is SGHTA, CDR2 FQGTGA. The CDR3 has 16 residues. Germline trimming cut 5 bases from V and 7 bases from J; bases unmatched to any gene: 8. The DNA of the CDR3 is TGTGCCAGCAGCCGGACAGGGGGTGCGAAAAATTCACCCCTCCACTTT. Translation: CASSRTGGAKNSPLHF.

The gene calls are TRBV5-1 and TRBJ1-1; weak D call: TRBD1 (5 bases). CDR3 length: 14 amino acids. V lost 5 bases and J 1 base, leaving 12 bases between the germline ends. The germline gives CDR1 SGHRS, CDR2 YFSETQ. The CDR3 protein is CASSGGGANTEAFF. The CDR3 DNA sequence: TGCGCCAGCAGTGGTGGGGGTGCGAACACTGAAGCTTTCTTT.

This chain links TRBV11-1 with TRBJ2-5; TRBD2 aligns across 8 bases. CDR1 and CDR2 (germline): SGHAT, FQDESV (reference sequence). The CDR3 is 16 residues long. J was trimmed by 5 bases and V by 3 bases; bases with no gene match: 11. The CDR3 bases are TGTGCCAGCAGCTTTCCGGGACTAGGGGCGAGGGAGACCCAGTACTTC. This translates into CASSFPGLGARETQYF.

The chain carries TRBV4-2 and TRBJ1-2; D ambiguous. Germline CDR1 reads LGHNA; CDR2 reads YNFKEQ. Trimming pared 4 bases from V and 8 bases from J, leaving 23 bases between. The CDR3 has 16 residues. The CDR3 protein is CASSRNKARGEWGYTF. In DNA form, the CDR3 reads TGTGCCAGCAGCCGGAATAAGGCCCGGGGAGAGTGGGGCTACACCTTC.

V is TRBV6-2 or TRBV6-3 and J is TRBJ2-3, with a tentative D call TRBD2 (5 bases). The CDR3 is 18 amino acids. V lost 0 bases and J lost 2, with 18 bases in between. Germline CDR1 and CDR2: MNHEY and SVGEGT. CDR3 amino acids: CASSYSKDPGGHTDTQYF. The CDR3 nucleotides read TGTGCCAGCAGTTACTCGAAAGATCCGGGCGGGCACACAGATACGCAGTATTTT.

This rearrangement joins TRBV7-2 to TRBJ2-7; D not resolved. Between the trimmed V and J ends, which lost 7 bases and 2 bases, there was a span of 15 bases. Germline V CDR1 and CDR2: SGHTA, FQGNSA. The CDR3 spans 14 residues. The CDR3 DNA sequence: TGTGCCAGCAACGATTACCCGGGCGCCTACGAGCAGTACTTC. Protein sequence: CASNDYPGAYEQYF. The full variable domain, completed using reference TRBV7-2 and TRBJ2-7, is GAGVSQSPSNKVTEKGKDVELRCDPISGHTALYWYRQSLGQGLEFLIYFQGNSAPDKSGLPSDRFSAERTGGSVSTLTIQRTQQEDSAVYLCASNDYPGAYEQYFGPGTRLTVT.

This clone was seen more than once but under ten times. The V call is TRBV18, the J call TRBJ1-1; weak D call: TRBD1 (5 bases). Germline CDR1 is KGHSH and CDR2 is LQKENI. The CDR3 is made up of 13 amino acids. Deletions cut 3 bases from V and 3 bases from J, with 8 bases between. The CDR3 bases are TGTGCCAGCTCACCGCAGGGTTACACTGAAGCTTTCTTT. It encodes CASSPQGYTEAFF.

CDR3 residues: CASSAVGLPNSYEQYF. In nucleotides, the CDR3 is TGTGCCAGCAGTGCCGTGGGTCTACCGAACTCCTACGAGCAGTACTTC. The chain recombines TRBV25-1 with TRBJ2-7; no definite D call. The germline V gene encodes CDR1 MGHDK and CDR2 SYGVNS. The ends were cut back, 4 bases at V and 0 bases at J, with 16 bases in the middle. CDR3 size: 16 residues.

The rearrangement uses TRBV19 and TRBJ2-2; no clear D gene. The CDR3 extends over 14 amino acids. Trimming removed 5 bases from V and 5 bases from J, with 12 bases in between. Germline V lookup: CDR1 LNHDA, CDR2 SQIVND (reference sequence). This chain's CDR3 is CASSGRMRTGELFF. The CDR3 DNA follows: TGTGCCAGTAGTGGCCGTATGAGGACCGGGGAGCTGTTTTTT. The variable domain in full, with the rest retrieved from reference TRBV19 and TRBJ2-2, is DGGITQSPKYLFRKEGQNVTLSCEQNLNHDAMYWYRQDPGQGLRLIYYSQIVNDFQKGDIAEGYSVSREKKESFPLTVTSAQKNPTAFYLCASSGRMRTGELFFGEGSRLTVL.

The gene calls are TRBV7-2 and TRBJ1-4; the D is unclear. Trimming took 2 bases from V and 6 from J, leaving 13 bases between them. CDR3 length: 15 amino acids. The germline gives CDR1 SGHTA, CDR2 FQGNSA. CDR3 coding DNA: TGTGCCAGCAGCTTAAGCCAGGCGCATGATGAAAAACTGTTTTTT. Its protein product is CASSLSQAHDEKLFF.

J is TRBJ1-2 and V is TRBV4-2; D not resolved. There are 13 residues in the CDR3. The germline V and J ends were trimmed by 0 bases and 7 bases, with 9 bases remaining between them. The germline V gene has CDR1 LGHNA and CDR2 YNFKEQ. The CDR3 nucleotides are TGTGCCAGCAGCCAAGATAGGACCGGTGGCTACACCTTC. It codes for CASSQDRTGGYTF.

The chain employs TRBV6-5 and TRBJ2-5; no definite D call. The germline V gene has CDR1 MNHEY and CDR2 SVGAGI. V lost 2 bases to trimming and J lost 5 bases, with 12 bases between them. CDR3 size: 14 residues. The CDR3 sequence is CASSYGAVGETQYF. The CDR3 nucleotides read TGTGCCAGCAGTTACGGCGCCGTAGGGGAGACCCAGTACTTC.

CDR3 region: CASSPPGQGGLGNTIYF. The DNA of the CDR3 is TGTGCCAGCTCACCTCCGGGACAGGGGGGCCTTGGAAACACCATATATTTT. J is TRBJ1-3 and V is TRBV18; the match to TRBD1 covers 11 bases. The CDR3 has 17 residues. V shed 3 bases, J shed 3 bases, and the junction held 7 bases outside the gene matches. Germline CDR1 reads KGHSH; CDR2 reads LQKENI.

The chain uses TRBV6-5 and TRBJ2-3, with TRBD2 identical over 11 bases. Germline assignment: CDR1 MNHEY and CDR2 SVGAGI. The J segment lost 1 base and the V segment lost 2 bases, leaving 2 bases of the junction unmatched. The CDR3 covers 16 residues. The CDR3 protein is CASSYGGLAGTDTQYF. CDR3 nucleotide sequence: TGTGCCAGCAGTTACGGGGGACTAGCGGGCACAGATACGCAGTATTTT.

The CDR3: CASSLSSGRYGGYTF. CDR3 sequence (DNA): TGTGCCAGCAGCCTCTCCAGCGGGAGGTATGGGGGCTACACCTTC. The chain carries TRBV7-2 and TRBJ1-2; no definite D call. Germline-derived CDR1 and CDR2 are SGHTA and FQGNSA. V lost 5 bases and J lost 8, with 21 bases in between. This CDR3 is 15 amino acids long.

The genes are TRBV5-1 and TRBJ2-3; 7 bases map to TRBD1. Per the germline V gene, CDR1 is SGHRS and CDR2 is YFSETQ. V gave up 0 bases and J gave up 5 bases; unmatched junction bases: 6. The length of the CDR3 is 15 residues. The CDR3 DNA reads TGCGCCAGCAGCTTGGCCCGGGACAGCCAAGATACGCAGTATTTT. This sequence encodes CASSLARDSQDTQYF.

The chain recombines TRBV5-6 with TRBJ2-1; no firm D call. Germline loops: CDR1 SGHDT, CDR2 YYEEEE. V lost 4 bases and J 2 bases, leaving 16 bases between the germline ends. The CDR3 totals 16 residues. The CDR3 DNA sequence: TGTGCCAGCAGCCATGACCTCTCCCCCACCTACAATGAGCAGTTCTTC. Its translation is CASSHDLSPTYNEQFF.

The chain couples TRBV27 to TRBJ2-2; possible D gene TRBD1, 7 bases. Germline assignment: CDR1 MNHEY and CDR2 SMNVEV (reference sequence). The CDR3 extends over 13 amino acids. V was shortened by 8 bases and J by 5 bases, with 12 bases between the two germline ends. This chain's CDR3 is CASWAGGTGELFF. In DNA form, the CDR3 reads TGTGCCAGCTGGGCAGGGGGGACCGGGGAGCTGTTTTTT.

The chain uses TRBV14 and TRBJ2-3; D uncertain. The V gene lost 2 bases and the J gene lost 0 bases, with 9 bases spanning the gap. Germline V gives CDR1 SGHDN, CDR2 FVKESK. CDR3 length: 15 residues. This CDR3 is CASSQLGSSTDTQYF. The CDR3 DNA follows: TGTGCCAGCAGCCAATTGGGCTCTAGCACAGATACGCAGTATTTT.